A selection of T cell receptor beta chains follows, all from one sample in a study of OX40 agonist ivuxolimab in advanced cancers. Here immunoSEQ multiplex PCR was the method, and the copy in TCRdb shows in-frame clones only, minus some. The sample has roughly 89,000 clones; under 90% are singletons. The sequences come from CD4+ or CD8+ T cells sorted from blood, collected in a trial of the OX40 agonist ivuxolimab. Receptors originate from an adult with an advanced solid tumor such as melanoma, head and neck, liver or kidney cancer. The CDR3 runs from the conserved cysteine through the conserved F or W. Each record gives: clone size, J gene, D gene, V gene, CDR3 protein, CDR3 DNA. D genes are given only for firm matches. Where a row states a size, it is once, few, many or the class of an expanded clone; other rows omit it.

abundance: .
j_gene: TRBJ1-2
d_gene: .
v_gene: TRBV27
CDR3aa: CASSPSNFRLWENGYTF
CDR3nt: TGTGCCAGCAGTCCATCGAATTTCCGACTCTGGGAAAATGGCTACACCTTC

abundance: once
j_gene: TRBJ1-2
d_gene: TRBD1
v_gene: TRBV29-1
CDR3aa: CSASLGTGGYTF
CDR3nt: TGCAGCGCTTCGTTAGGGACAGGCGGCTACACCTTC

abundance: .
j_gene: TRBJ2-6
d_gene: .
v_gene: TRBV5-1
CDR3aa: CASSLVVSGANVLTF
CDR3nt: TGCGCCAGCAGCTTGGTTGTCTCTGGGGCCAACGTCCTGACTTTC

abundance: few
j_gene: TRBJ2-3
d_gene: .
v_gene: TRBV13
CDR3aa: CASSEQGADTQYF
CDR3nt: TGTGCCAGCAGCGAACAGGGCGCAGATACGCAGTATTTT

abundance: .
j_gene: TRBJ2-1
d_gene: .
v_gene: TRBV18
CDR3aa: CASSQDSYNEQFF
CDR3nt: TGTGCCAGCTCACAAGACAGCTACAATGAGCAGTTCTTC

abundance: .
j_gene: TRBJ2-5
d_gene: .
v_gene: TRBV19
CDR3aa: CASSIKGVGTQYF
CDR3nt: TGTGCCAGTAGTATCAAGGGAGTAGGGACCCAGTACTTC

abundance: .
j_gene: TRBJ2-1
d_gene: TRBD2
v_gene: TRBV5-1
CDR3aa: CASSPGTSGGNEQFF
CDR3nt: TGCGCCAGCAGTCCTGGGACTAGCGGTGGAAATGAGCAGTTCTTC

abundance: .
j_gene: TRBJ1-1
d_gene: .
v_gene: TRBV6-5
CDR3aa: CASSYRRQNTEAFF
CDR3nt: TGTGCCAGCAGTTACCGACGTCAGAACACTGAAGCTTTCTTT

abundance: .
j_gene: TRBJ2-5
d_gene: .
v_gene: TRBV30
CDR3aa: CAWSLPGALGGETQYF
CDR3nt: TGTGCCTGGAGCCTACCAGGGGCGTTGGGTGGAGAGACCCAGTACTTC

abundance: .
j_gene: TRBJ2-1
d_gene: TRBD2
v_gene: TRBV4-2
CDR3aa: CASSQPGGHNEQFF
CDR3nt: TGTGCCAGCAGCCAACCGGGGGGTCACAATGAGCAGTTCTTC

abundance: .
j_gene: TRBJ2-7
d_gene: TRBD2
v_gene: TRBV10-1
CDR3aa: CASSEDCGTSGGLISWYEQYF
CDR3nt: TGCGCCAGCAGTGAGGATTGCGGGACTAGCGGGGGTCTAATATCATGGTACGAGCAGTACTTC

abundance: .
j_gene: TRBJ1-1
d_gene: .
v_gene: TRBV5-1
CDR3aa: CASSLSVGEDTEAFF
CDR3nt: TGCGCCAGCAGCTTGTCGGTGGGAGAGGACACTGAAGCTTTCTTT

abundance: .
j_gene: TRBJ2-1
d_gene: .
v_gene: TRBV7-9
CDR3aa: CASSLGGNRGEQFF
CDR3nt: TGTGCCAGCAGCTTAGGCGGAAACCGGGGAGAGCAGTTCTTC

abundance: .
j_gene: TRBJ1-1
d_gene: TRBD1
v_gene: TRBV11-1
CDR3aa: CASSPGSVGYRGNTEAFF
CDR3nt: TGTGCCAGCAGCCCCGGTTCCGTGGGGTACAGGGGGAACACTGAAGCTTTCTTT

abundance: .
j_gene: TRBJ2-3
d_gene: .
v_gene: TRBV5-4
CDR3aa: CASSFRTGTDTQYF
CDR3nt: TGTGCCAGCAGCTTCCGGACAGGCACAGATACGCAGTATTTT

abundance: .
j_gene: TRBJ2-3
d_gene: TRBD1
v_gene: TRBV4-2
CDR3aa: CASSPEYRQGGGRDTQYF
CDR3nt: TGTGCCAGCAGCCCCGAATATCGACAGGGGGGCGGTAGGGATACGCAGTATTTT

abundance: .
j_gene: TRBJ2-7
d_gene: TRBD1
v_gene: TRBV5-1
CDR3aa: CASSRSGTGAYEQYF
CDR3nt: TGCGCCAGCAGTAGGTCCGGGACAGGGGCCTACGAGCAGTACTTC

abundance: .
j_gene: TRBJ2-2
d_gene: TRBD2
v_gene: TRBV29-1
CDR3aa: CSALGLAGNTGELFF
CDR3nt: TGCAGCGCCCTTGGACTAGCGGGGAACACCGGGGAGCTGTTTTTT

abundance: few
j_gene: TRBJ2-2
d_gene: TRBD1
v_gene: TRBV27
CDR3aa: CASSSTQGARTGELFF
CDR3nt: TGTGCCAGCAGTTCAACACAGGGGGCGCGCACCGGGGAGCTGTTTTTT

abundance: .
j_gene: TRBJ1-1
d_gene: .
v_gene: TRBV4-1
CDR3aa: CASSPAAGEVRNTEAFF
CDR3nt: TGCGCCAGCAGCCCTGCGGCCGGGGAGGTCAGAAACACTGAAGCTTTCTTT

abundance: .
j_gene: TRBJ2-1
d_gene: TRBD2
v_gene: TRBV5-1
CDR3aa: CASSNGLAGGLFNEQFF
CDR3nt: TGCGCCAGCAGCAATGGACTAGCGGGGGGCCTGTTCAATGAGCAGTTCTTC

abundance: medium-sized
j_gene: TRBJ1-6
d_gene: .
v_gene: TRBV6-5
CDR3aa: CASSPGRGSPLHF
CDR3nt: TGTGCCAGCAGTCCGGGACGGGGTTCACCCCTCCACTTT

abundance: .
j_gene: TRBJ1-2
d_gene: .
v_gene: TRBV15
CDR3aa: CATSRGDAGDYGYTF
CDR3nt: TGTGCCACCAGCAGAGGGGACGCAGGGGACTATGGCTACACCTTC

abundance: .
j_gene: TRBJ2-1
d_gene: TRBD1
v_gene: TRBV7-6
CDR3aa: CASSWGQGAEEQFF
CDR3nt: TGTGCCAGCAGCTGGGGACAGGGGGCAGAGGAGCAGTTCTTC

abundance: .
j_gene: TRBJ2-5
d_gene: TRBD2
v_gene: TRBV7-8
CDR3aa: CASRSGTSAWETQYF
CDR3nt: TGTGCCAGCAGGTCCGGGACTAGCGCGTGGGAGACCCAGTACTTC

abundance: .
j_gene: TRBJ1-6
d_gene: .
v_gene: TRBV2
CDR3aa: CASSVADKLSPLHF
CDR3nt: TGTGCCAGCAGTGTTGCGGATAAGCTTTCACCCCTCCACTTT

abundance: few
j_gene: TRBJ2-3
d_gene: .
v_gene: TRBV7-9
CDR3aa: CASSLDNTQYF
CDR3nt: TGTGCCAGCAGCTTAGACAATACGCAGTATTTT

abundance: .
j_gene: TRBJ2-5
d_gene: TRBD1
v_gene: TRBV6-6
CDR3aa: CASGDRGRETQYF
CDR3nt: TGTGCCAGCGGGGACAGGGGGAGAGAGACCCAGTACTTC

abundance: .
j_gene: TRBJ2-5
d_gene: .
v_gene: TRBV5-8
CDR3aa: CASSLPGSETQYF
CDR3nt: TGTGCCAGCAGCCTCCCGGGCTCAGAGACCCAGTACTTC

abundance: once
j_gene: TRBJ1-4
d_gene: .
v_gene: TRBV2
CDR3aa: CASSGTGSNEKLFF
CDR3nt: TGTGCCAGCAGTGGAACAGGGAGTAATGAAAAACTGTTTTTT

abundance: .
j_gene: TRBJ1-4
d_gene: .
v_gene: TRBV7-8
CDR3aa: CASSLDRVNMPGREKLFF
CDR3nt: TGTGCCAGCAGCTTAGACCGGGTCAATATGCCTGGTAGGGAAAAACTGTTTTTT

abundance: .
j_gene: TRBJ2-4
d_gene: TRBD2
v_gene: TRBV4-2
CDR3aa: CASSQDLSGGNIQYF
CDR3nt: TGTGCCAGCAGCCAAGACCTCAGCGGGGGAAACATTCAGTACTTC

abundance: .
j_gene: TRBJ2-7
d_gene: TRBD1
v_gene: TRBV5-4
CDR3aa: CASSSGTGNEQYF
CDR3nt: TGTGCCAGCAGTTCCGGGACAGGGAACGAGCAGTACTTC

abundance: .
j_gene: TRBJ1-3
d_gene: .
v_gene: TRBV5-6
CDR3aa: CASSLGVLRNTIYF
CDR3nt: TGTGCCAGCAGCTTAGGGGTGTTGAGAAACACCATATATTTT

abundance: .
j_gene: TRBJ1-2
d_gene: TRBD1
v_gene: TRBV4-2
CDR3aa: CASSQSGTGLGYTF
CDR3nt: TGTGCCAGCAGCCAAAGTGGGACAGGGTTAGGCTACACCTTC

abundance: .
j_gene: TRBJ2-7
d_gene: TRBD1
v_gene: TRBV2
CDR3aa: CASSGGQGRSEQYF
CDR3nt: TGTGCCAGCAGTGGAGGACAGGGAAGGTCCGAGCAGTACTTC

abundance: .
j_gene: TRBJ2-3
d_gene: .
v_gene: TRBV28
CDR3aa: CASSGYTQYF
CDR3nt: TGTGCCAGCAGTGGCTATACGCAGTATTTT

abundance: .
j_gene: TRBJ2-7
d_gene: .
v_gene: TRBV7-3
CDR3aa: CASSPRTAYEQYF
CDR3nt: TGTGCCAGCAGCCCAAGGACAGCGTACGAGCAGTACTTC

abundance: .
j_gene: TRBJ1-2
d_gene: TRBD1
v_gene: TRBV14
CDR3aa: CASSRLRQGLYGYTF
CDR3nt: TGTGCCAGCAGCCGTCTACGACAGGGCCTCTATGGCTACACCTTC

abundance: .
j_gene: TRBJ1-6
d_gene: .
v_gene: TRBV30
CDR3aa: CAWSVEQLFSSPLHF
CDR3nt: TGTGCCTGGAGTGTCGAGCAGCTGTTTAGTTCACCCCTCCACTTT

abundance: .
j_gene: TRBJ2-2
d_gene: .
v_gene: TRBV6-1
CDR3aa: CASSLGRGELLF
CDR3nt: TGTGCCAGTTCCCTAGGGAGAGGGGAGCTGCTTTTT

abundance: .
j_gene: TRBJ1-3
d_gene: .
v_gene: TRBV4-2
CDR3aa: CASSQDGGSGNTIYF
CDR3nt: TGTGCCAGCAGCCAAGACGGAGGATCTGGAAACACCATATATTTT

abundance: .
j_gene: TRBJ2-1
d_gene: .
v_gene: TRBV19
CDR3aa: CASKSGTQPYNEQFF
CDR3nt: TGTGCCAGTAAGTCGGGCACGCAACCATACAATGAGCAGTTCTTC

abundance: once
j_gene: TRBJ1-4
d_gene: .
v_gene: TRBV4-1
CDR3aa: CASSQDEREKLFF
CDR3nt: TGCGCCAGCAGCCAAGATGAACGGGAAAAACTGTTTTTT

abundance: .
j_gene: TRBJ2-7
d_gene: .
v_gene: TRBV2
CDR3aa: CASSGLWASHEQYF
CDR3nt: TGTGCCAGTTCAGGCCTCTGGGCTAGCCACGAGCAGTACTTC

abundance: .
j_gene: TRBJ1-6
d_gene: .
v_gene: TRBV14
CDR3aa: CASSQGREASPLHF
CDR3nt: TGTGCCAGCAGCCAAGGCAGGGAGGCGTCACCCCTCCACTTT